This record looks at one T cell receptor (beta chain) sequence and its context. The table lists this clonotype with many counts. The target of this receptor is not known. Base qualities are not recorded, but no much larger clone differs from it by a single base. The data originate from a study of T cell repertoires in cytomegalovirus infection (dated by TCRdb to between 2018 and 2020). Regarding the complete study: Donor HLA type was relevant to the analysis, because carriage of CMV infection together with the matching HLA type was indicated by public TCR beta signatures. What the study reported, not specific to this receptor: Cumulative frequency of public TCR beta family members discriminated carriers of CMV infection plus the relevant HLA type in this cohort and an independent roughly 330-donor cohort. The ex vivo response was dominated by HLA-C-restricted CMV-specific TCR beta clonotypes, and the single most frequent clonotype in two of eight donors was supplied by these HLA-C-restricted clonotypes.

The CDR3 has 16 amino acids, counting the end cysteine and phenylalanine. Here the CDR3 DNA is all that survives: 48 bases in frame from base 1. According to the germline V gene, CDR1 reads MDHEN and CDR2 reads SYDVKM. Trimming at the junction amounts to 9 bases on V and 5 bases on J, and the germline ends lie 25 bases apart. Sequencing instrument: Illumina HiSeq 1500. In-frame beta chains were kept once TCRdb had trimmed the public reads at Q25 with fastp and called clones with MiXCR. Identical CDR3 proteins give one entry, which carries the most common genes and DNA. The sample records some 600,000 distinct CDR3 sequences, more than 20% of which are singletons. The leading ten clones occupy approximately 8.2% of the sample.

The specimen sequenced was CD8+ T cells from PBMCs. The TCR sequence derives from a human donor in good health (CMV status not recorded). Some clones in this sample may be carry-over from other donors' samples. The V and J genes are TRBV28 and TRBJ2-5; a tentative D match to TRBD2 spans 6 bases. The sequenced DNA: TGTGCCAGTGAGAAGGGGCGGGGCCGAGGAGGGGAGACCCAGTACTTC. This encodes CASEKGRGRGGETQYF.